This TCR beta chain was obtained from a study of control samples from healthy donors and cancer patients. Profiled with immunoSEQ multiplex PCR; TCRdb holds only in-frame clones, not every one. The data hold about 170,000 clones, with just over 85% observed a single time. With 8 bases clipped from V and 8 bases from J, the junction kept 10 bases outside the gene matches. The V gene's germline CDR1 is LNHDA and CDR2 SQIVND (reference sequence). This CDR3 is built from 15 residues. V and J are TRBV19 and TRBJ2-1; 12 bases align to TRBD1. The sample comprised blood. This clonotype originated in a woman aged 25 to 39 in good health. CDR3 in DNA: TGTGCCAGTGTTCCCGGGACAGGGGGCGTCTATGAGCAGTTCTTC. This codes for CASVPGTGGVYEQFF.